This is a list of T cell receptor beta chains from one sample in a study of shared clonotypes between healthy human individuals. Some clones are missing from TCRdb's copy, which holds only in-frame ones; the method was immunoSEQ multiplex PCR. In the table there are some 1.4 million clones, around 97% of which are singletons. The sequenced sample consisted of naive CD4+ T cells sorted from blood. The receptor set was obtained from a young man in good health. Each CDR3 is given with its conserved first and last residue. The D gene is left open where the match is weak. A row's size may be missing; if present it is once, few, many or a size class.

TRBJ1-5 - - TRBV5-8 CASSLVDGHYSNQPQHF TGTGCCAGCAGCTTGGTGGACGGACACTATAGCAATCAGCCCCAGCATTTT
TRBJ2-3 - - TRBV5-1 CASSWTVGGDTQYF TGCGCCAGCAGCTGGACTGTCGGGGGTGATACGCAGTATTTT
TRBJ2-7 TRBD2 - TRBV4-2 CASSQESTSGLYEQYF TGTGCCAGCAGCCAAGAATCGACTAGCGGACTGTACGAGCAGTACTTC
TRBJ2-2 - - TRBV2 CASRTDTGELFF TGTGCCAGCAGGACGGATACCGGGGAGCTGTTTTTT
TRBJ2-2 - - TRBV6-1 CASTGRGNTGELFF TGTGCCAGCACGGGGCGGGGCAACACCGGGGAGCTGTTTTTT
TRBJ1-2 - once TRBV7-2 CASTMQALFYGYTF TGTGCCAGCACCATGCAGGCGTTATTCTATGGCTACACCTTC
TRBJ2-7 TRBD1 - TRBV5-1 CASSTGQGSEQYF TGCGCCAGCAGCACTGGACAGGGGAGCGAGCAGTACTTC
TRBJ2-5 TRBD1 - TRBV27 CASSLGQGERETQYF TGTGCCAGCAGCTTAGGACAGGGTGAAAGAGAGACCCAGTACTTC
TRBJ1-4 - - TRBV25-1 CASSQGITNEKLFF TGTGCCAGCAGTCAGGGTATCACTAATGAAAAACTGTTTTTT
TRBJ1-2 TRBD1 once TRBV6-1 CASSEGQGAHGYTF TGTGCCAGCAGTGAAGGACAGGGGGCGCATGGCTACACCTTC
TRBJ2-3 TRBD1 - TRBV7-7 CASSPRQGASTDTQYF TGTGCCAGCAGCCCCAGACAGGGGGCAAGCACAGATACGCAGTATTTT
TRBJ2-1 TRBD2 - TRBV7-9 CASSLALTGLAGVNEQFF TGTGCCAGCAGCTTAGCGCTAACGGGGCTAGCGGGAGTAAATGAGCAGTTCTTC
TRBJ2-7 TRBD2 - TRBV28 CASSIGSGSSYEQYF TGTGCCAGCAGCATAGGGAGCGGGAGCTCCTACGAGCAGTACTTC
TRBJ2-7 - once TRBV7-8 CASSSKLNGAYEQYF TGTGCCAGCAGCTCGAAGCTGAATGGGGCCTACGAGCAGTACTTC
TRBJ2-7 TRBD2 - TRBV5-4 CASSRGGAGGHWEQYF TGTGCCAGCAGCAGAGGGGGAGCGGGGGGCCACTGGGAGCAGTACTTC
TRBJ2-7 TRBD1 - TRBV30 CAWSVLGTGGDEQYF TGTGCCTGGAGTGTACTGGGGACAGGGGGCGACGAGCAGTACTTC